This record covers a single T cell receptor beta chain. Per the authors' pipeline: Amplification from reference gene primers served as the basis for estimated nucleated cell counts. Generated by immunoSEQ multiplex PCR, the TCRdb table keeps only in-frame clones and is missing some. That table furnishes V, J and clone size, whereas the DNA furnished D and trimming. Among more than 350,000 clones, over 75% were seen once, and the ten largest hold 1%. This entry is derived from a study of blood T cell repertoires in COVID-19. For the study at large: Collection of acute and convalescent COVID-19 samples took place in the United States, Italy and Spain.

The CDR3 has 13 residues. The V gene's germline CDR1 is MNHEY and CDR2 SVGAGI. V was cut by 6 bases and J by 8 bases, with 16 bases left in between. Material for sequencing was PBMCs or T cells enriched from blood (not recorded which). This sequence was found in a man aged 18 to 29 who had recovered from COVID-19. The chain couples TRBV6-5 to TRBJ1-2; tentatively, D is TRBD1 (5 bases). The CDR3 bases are TGTGCCAGCAGAAAGATCCAGGGCTTAGGCTACACCTTC. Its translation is CASRKIQGLGYTF.